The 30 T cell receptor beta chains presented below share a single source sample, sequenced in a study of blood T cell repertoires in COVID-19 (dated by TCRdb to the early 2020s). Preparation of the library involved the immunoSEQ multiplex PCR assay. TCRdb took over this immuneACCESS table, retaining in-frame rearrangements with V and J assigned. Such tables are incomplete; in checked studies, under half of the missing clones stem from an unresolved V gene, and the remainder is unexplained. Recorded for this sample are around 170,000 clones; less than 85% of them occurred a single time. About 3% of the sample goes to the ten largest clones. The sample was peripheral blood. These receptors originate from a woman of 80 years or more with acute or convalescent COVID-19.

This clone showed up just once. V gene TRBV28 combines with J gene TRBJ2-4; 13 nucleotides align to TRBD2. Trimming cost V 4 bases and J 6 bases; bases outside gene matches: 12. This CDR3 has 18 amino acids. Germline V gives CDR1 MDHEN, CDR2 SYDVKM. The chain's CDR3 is CASSSRLAGGSYGNIQYF. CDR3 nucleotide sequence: TGTGCCAGCAGTTCGAGACTAGCGGGAGGATCCTACGGAAACATTCAGTACTTC.

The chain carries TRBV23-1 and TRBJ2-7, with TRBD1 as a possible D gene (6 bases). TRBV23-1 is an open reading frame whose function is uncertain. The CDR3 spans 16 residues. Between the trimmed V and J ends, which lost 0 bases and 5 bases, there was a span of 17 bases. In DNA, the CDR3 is TGCGCCAGCAGTCAATCGTATTTACAGGGTGACAACGAGCAGTACTTC. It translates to CASSQSYLQGDNEQYF.

This chain's CDR3 is CASSELAGGPVDTQYF. CDR3 DNA: TGTGCCAGCAGTGAACTAGCGGGAGGGCCCGTAGATACGCAGTATTTT. The rearrangement joins TRBV25-1 to TRBJ2-3; 12 bases match TRBD2. Germline CDR1 MGHDK, CDR2 SYGVNS. V lost 2 bases, J lost 5 bases, and 5 bases stayed unmatched. The CDR3 has 16 amino acids.

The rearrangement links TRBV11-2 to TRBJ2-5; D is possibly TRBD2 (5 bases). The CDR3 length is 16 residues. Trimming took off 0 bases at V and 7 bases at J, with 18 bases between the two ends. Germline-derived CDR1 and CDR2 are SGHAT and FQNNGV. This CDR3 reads CASSLEISALGGTQYF. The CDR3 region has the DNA TGTGCCAGCAGCTTAGAGATATCGGCCTTAGGAGGGACCCAGTACTTC.

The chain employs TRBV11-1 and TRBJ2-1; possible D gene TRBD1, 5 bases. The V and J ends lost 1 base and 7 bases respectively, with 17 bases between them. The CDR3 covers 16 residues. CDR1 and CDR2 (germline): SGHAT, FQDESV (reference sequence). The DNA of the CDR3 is TGTGCCAGCAGCTTAGGTGGGGCAGGCTCTGGGAATGAGCAGTTCTTC. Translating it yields CASSLGGAGSGNEQFF.

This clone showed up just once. Written as DNA, the CDR3 is TGTGCCAGCAGAGCCGGGACTTCCTTCTCCTACGAGCAGTACTTC. This codes for CASRAGTSFSYEQYF. The rearrangement joins TRBV27 to TRBJ2-7; a weak D match, TRBD2 (6 bases). This CDR3 region has 15 residues. The ends were cut back, 6 bases at V and 0 bases at J, with 15 bases in the middle. CDR1 and CDR2 (germline): MNHEY, SMNVEV (reference sequence).

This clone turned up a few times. The CDR3 sequence is CASSILRGKGAEAFF. In nucleotides, the CDR3 is TGTGCCAGTAGTATTCTACGGGGGAAGGGCGCTGAAGCTTTCTTT. J is TRBJ1-1 and V is TRBV19, with D possibly TRBD1 on 5 matching bases. V was cut by 3 bases and J by 6 bases, with 17 bases left in between. The germline gives CDR1 LNHDA, CDR2 SQIVND (reference sequence). The CDR3 has 15 residues.

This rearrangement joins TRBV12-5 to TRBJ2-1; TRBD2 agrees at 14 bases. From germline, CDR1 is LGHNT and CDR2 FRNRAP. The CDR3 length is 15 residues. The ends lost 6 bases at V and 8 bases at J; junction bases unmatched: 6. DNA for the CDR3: TGTGCTAGTGGGACTGGACTAGCGGGAGGTGATGAGCAGTTCTTC. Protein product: CASGTGLAGGDEQFF.

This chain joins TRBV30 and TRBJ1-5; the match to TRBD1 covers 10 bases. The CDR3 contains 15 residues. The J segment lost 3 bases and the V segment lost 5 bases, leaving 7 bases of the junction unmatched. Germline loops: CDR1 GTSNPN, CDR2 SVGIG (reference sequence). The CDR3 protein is CAWGGQGVDNQPQHF. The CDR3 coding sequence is TGTGCCTGGGGAGGACAGGGGGTGGACAATCAGCCCCAGCATTTT.

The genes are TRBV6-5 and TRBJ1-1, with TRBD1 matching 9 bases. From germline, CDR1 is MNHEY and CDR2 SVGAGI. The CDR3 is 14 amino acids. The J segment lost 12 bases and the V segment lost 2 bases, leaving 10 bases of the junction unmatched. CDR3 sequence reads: CASSYDGTGIITFF. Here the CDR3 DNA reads TGTGCCAGCAGTTACGACGGGACAGGGATCATAACTTTCTTT.

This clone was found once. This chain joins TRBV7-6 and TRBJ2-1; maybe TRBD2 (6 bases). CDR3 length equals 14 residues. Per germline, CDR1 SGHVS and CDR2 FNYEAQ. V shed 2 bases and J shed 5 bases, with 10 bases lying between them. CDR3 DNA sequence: TGTGCCAGCAGCTTAACGGGAGCCCACAATGAGCAGTTCTTC. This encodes CASSLTGAHNEQFF.

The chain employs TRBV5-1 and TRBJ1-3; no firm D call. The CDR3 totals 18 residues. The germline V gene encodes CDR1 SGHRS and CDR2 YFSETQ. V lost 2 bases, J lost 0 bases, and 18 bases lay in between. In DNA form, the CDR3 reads TGCGCCAGCAGCTTAATTGACGGCGGTTCCATCTCTGGAAACACCATATATTTT. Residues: CASSLIDGGSISGNTIYF.

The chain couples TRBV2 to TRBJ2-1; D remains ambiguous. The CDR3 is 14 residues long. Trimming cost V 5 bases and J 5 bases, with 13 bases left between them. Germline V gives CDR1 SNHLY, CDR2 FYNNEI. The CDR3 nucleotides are TGTGCCAGCAGTTTTGAGGCCTGGGACAATGAGCAGTTCTTC. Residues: CASSFEAWDNEQFF.

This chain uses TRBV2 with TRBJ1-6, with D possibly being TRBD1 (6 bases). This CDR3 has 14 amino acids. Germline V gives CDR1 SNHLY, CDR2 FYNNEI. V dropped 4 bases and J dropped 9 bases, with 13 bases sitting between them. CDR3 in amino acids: CASSVLGAGSPLHF. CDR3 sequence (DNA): TGTGCCAGCAGTGTTTTGGGGGCAGGTTCACCCCTCCACTTT.

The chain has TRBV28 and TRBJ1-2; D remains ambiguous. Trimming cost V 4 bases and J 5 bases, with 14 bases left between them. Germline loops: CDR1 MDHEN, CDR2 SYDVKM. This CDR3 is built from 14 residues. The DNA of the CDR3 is TGTGCCAGCAGTTCCCAGGAGGGTCCTTATGGCTACACCTTC. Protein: CASSSQEGPYGYTF.

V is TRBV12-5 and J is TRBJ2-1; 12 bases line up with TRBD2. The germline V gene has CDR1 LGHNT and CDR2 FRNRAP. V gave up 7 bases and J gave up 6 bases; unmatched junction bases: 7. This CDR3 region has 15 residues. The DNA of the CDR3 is TGTGCTAGTGCCCAGGGACTAGCGGGCTTCAATGAGCAGTTCTTC. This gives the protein CASAQGLAGFNEQFF.

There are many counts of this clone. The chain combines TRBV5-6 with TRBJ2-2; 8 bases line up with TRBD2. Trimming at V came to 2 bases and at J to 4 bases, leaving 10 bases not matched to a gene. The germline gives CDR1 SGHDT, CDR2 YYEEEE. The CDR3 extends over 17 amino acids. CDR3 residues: CASSLITGGPSTGELFF. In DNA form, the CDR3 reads TGTGCCAGCAGCTTAATCACGGGAGGGCCCAGCACCGGGGAGCTGTTTTTT.

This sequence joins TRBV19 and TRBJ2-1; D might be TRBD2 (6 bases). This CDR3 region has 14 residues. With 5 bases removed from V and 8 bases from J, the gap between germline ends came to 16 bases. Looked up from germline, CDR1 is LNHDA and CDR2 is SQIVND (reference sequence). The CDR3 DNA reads TGTGCCAGTAGTCAAGGCTTTAGGGAGGATGAGCAGTTCTTC. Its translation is CASSQGFREDEQFF. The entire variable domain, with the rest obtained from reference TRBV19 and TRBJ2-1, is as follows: DGGITQSPKYLFRKEGQNVTLSCEQNLNHDAMYWYRQDPGQGLRLIYYSQIVNDFQKGDIAEGYSVSREKKESFPLTVTSAQKNPTAFYLCASSQGFREDEQFFGPGTRLTVL.

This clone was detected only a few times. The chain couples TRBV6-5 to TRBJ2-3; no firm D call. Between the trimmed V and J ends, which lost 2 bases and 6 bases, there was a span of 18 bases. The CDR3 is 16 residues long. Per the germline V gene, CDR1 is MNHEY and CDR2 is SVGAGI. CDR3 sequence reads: CASSYGLPRSADTQYF. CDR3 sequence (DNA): TGTGCCAGCAGTTACGGTCTCCCCAGAAGCGCGGATACGCAGTATTTT.

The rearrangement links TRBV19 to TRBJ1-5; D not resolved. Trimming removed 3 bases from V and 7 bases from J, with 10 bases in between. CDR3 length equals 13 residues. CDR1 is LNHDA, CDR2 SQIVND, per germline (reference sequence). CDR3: CASSIPTGQPQHF. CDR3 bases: TGTGCCAGTAGTATCCCCACCGGGCAGCCCCAGCATTTT.

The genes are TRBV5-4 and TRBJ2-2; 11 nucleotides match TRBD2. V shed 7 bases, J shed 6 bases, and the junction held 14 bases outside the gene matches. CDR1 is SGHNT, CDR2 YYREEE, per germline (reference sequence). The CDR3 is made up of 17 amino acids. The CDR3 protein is CASASGRRGSSPGELFF. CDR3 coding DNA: TGTGCCAGCGCTAGCGGGAGGAGGGGGTCTAGCCCCGGGGAGCTGTTTTTT.

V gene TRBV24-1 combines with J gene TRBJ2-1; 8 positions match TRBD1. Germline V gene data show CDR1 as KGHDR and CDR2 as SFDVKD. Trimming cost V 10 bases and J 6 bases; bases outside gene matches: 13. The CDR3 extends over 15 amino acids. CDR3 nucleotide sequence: TGTGCCACTTCGAAAGACAGGGGAAGTATCAATGAGCAGTTCTTC. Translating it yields CATSKDRGSINEQFF.

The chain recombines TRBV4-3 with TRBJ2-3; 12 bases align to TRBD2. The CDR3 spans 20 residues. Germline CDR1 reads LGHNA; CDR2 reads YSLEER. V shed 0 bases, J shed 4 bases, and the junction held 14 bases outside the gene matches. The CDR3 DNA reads TGCGCCAGCAGCCAAGAAACCCTAGCGGGAGGGCCCACAGGGGCAGATACGCAGTATTTT. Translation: CASSQETLAGGPTGADTQYF.

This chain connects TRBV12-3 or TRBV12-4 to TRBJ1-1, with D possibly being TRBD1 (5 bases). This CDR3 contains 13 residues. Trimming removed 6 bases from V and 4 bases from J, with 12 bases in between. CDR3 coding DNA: TGTGCCAGCAGCGTGCAGGGTATCACTGAAGCTTTCTTT. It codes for CASSVQGITEAFF.

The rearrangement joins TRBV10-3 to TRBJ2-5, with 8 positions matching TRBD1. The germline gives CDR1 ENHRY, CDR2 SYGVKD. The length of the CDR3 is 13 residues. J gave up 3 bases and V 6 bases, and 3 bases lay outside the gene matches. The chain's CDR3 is CAIRGTGEETQYF. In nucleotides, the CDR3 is TGTGCCATCAGGGGGACAGGCGAAGAGACCCAGTACTTC.

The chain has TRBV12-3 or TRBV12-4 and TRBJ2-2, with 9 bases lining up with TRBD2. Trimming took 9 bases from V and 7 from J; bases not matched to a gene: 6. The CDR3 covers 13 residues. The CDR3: CASRLAEGGELFF. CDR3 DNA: TGTGCCAGTAGACTAGCGGAGGGCGGGGAGCTGTTTTTT.

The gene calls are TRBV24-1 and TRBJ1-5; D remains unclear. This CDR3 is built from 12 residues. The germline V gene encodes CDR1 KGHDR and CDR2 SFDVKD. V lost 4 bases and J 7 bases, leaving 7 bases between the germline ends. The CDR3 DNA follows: TGTGCCACCAGTGACGTGAGCCAGCCCCAGCATTTT. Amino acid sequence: CATSDVSQPQHF.

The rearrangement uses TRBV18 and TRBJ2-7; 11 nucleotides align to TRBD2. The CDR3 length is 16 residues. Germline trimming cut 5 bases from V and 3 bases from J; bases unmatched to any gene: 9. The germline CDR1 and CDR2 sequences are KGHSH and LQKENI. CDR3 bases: TGTGCCAGCTCAGGGACGACTAGCGGGACCCTCTACGAGCAGTACTTC. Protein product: CASSGTTSGTLYEQYF.

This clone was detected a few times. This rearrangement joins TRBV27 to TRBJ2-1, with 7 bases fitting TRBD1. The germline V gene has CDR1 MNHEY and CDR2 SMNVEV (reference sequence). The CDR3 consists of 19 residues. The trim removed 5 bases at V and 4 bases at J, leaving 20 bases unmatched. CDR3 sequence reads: CASSPTGSLTFRDYNEQFF. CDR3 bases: TGTGCCAGCAGTCCGACAGGGTCCCTTACTTTTAGGGATTACAATGAGCAGTTCTTC.

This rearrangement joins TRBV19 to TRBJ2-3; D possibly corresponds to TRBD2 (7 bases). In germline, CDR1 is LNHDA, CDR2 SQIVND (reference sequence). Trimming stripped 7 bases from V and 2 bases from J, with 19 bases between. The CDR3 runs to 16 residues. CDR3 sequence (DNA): TGTGCCAGTACAACCATAGGGGGGGGTTACACAGATACGCAGTATTTT. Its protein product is CASTTIGGGYTDTQYF.